The sequence of this T cell receptor (beta chain) was determined in a study of T-cell memory formation after mild COVID-19. On this clonotype itself: Its cognate antigen is unknown.

With 2 bases clipped from V and 5 bases from J, the junction kept 10 bases outside the gene matches. The CDR3 is made up of 16 amino acids. Germline V lookup: CDR1 MGHDK, CDR2 SYGVNS. Findings and limits, study-wide: A balance of CD4 and CD8 characterized clones contracting day 15 to 85, whereas later expanders leaned CD4+. CM and EM subsets held most contracting CD4+ clones; EMRA held CD8+ ones.

Libraries for TCRalpha and TCRbeta carried sample barcodes and unique molecular identifiers via 5'RACE. MiXCR, applied by TCRdb to the 5' RACE reads, yields one record per CDR3 protein. This table has 300,000 to 400,000 distinct CDR3 sequences, 25% to 30% appearing once. V gene TRBV25-1 combines with J gene TRBJ2-5, with 8 bases matching TRBD2. This TCR was recovered from an adult woman who had mild COVID-19 (a few samples of this study predate the infection). Cell type and time point are not known. What was sequenced was PBMCs or a T cell subset sorted from them (not recorded which). In nucleotides, the CDR3 is TGTGCCAGCAGTGAAACGGGAGGGCCCTCTAGGGAGACCCAGTACTTC. It specifies CASSETGGPSRETQYF.